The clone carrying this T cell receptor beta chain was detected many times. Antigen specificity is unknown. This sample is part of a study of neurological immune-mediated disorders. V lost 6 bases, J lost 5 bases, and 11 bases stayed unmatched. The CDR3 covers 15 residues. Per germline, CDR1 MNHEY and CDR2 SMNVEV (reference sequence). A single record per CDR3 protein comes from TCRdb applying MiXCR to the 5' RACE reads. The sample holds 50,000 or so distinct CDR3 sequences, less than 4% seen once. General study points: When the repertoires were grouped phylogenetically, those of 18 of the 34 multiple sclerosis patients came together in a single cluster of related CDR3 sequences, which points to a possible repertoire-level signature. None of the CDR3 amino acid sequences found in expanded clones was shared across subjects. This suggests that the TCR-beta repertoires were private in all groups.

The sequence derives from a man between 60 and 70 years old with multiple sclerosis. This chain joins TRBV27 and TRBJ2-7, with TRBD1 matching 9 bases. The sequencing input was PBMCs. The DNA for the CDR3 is TGTGCCAGCAGACCGGCCCTCGGGACAGGGCACGAGCAGTACTTC. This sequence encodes CASRPALGTGHEQYF.